This TCR beta chain was identified during a study of T cell responses to AZD1222 COVID-19 vaccine. Notes on the study in general: The study sampled repertoires only after the peak T cell response. Mapped onto spike, vaccine-associated CD4 TCRs spanned it and were dominant at 160-218 and 743-854.

Regarding this clone: As yet, its antigen is unknown.

Measured with immunoSEQ multiplex PCR; TCRdb has only the in-frame clones, and not every one. The table lists 150,000 to 200,000 clones, 88% of them singletons. The sequence came from an adult who received the AZD1222 COVID-19 vaccine. The sample here was peripheral blood, taken 28 days after the second AZD1222 dose.

The CDR3: CASGQGYEQYF. In nucleotides, the CDR3 is TGTGCCAGCGGACAGGGCTACGAGCAGTACTTC. The gene calls are TRBV30 and TRBJ2-7; 8 bases line up with TRBD1. V lost 8 bases and J lost 3; bases outside the gene matches: 3. Germline loops: CDR1 GTSNPN, CDR2 SVGIG (reference sequence). This CDR3 spans 11 amino acids.